This T cell receptor beta chain was profiled in a study of blood T cell repertoires in COVID-19. Study in general: COVID-19 samples from acute and convalescent phases originated in the United States, Italy and Spain. The cDNA or gDNA used as material had been derived from T cells, B-cell-depleted T cells, or PBMCs.

Original handling: Amplification of reference gene primers was used by the study to estimate nucleated cell counts. Sequencing was performed with immunoSEQ multiplex PCR; in TCRdb, only in-frame clones are kept and a portion is missing. Clone size and V and J calls were adopted from that table, with D and trimming inferred from the DNA. The profile covers roughly 240,000 clones, with roughly 86% appearing a single time and approximately 1.5% taken by the ten largest. V gave up 6 bases and J gave up 3 bases; unmatched junction bases: 6. The germline V gene encodes CDR1 MNHEY and CDR2 SVGAGI. The CDR3 sequence is 15 residues long.

The sequencing input was peripheral blood. This chain links TRBV6-5 with TRBJ1-1, with 11 bases lining up with TRBD1. The sequence came from a woman in her sixties who had recovered from COVID-19. CDR3 sequence (DNA): TGTGCCAGCAGCGGACAGGGGGCAGCAGACACTGAAGCTTTCTTT. Translating gives CASSGQGAADTEAFF.